The source of this T cell receptor (beta chain) is a study of blood T cell repertoires in COVID-19. Assay: immunoSEQ multiplex PCR; the TCRdb copy retains only in-frame clones and omits some. The sample has 35,000 to 50,000 clones; over 70% are singletons. V shed 2 bases and J 4 bases; nucleotides not matched to a gene: 3. This CDR3 is built from 14 residues. Germline assignment: CDR1 WNHNN and CDR2 SYGVQD (reference sequence). The receptor was derived from a woman of 80 years or more with acute or convalescent COVID-19. Sequencing used peripheral blood. The V gene is TRBV10-1, the J gene TRBJ2-7; the match to TRBD1 covers 9 bases. CDR3 region: CASSETGGPYEQYF. CDR3 DNA sequence: TGCGCCAGCAGTGAGACAGGGGGCCCTTACGAGCAGTACTTC.